A single TCR beta chain is shown here with its context. Its antigen remains unknown. Data came from immunoSEQ multiplex PCR; TCRdb stores just in-frame clones and leaves some out. The repertoire includes around 63,000 clones, 85% of them detected once, and 15% to 20% sits in the top ten. The CDR3 has 14 residues. Between the trimmed V and J ends, which lost 2 bases and 5 bases, there was a span of 12 bases. The germline V gene encodes CDR1 MNHNS and CDR2 SASEGT. This sample is part of a study of T cell responses to AZD1222 COVID-19 vaccine. Study-wide findings and caveats: Donors skewed white British and female; clonal diversity was possibly underestimated.

The chain is built from TRBV6-1 and TRBJ2-5, with D perhaps matching TRBD2 (6 bases). The starting material was peripheral blood, obtained on day 0 of AZD1222 vaccination. This sequence was found in an adult in good health. The CDR3 DNA is TGTGCCAGCAGTGAATGGGGGGTAGGGGAGACCCAGTACTTC. As protein: CASSEWGVGETQYF.